The following is a T cell receptor beta chain sequence with its context. Its antigen is currently not known. Base qualities are not at hand, and no much larger clone is one base apart. TCR beta CDR3 regions were sequenced from DNA using the immunoSEQ Assay. For the original study's pipeline: T cell density was computed as TCR beta template counts normalized to usable DNA estimated by amplifying housekeeping genes. Richness was estimated using the preseqR package, with extrapolation to 400,000 templates for PBMC samples and to 120,000 templates for tissue samples. Clonality was taken to be one minus Pielou's evenness. Tissue-enriched TCRs were identified by differential abundance testing using productive amino-acid clonotypes, minimum total count 5 and alpha 0.1. The Jaccard Index and the Morisita Overlap Index were used to measure how much the repertoires overlapped between compartments. TCR beta CDR3s were clustered by GLIPH together with public tetramer-defined viral CDR3s, and at least three viral sequences plus V-gene enrichment were required for viral motifs. Drawn from immuneACCESS, this table holds only the in-frame rearrangements with V and J called that TCRdb kept. Clones are partly lost; checked studies trace under half to an unresolved V gene and leave the rest unexplained. D and trimming were read from the DNA, whereas the V and J calls and clone size are those reported in that table. The sample table records about 2,500 clones; under 40% of these occur just once. The biggest ten clones account for 12% of the sample.

The data derive from a study of T cells in localized non-small cell lung cancer (dated by TCRdb to the early 2020s). Broadly, across the study: The study analyzed T cell repertoires of under 250 early-stage NSCLC patients, comparing tumors and uninvolved tumor-adjacent lungs. The cohort consisted of 236 treatment-naive NSCLC patients whose localized lung tumors had been resected. NSCLC patients had a mean age of around 66 years, and around 140 were male and nearly 110 female. Results the study describes overall, beyond this receptor: Because multi-region tumor sequencing was not performed, intratumor heterogeneity could not be ruled out. The highest T cell clonality was observed in uninvolved tumor-adjacent lung, where clonality exceeded that of tumor, suggesting that antigenic responses were more focused in uninvolved tumor-adjacent lung. A median of approximately 50 of the top 100 tumor clones turned up in the paired uninvolved adjacent lung, and about 28 of those clones also ranked among the top 100 of that same adjacent lung. Longer overall survival was associated with higher T cell density in blood, whereas shorter survival was associated with higher clonality in adjacent lung. Since the design was exploratory, TCR variables were selected using unadjusted p-values with no false-discovery rate correction.

In the germline V gene, CDR1 corresponds to SGHNT and CDR2 to YENEEA. From the cysteine through the phenylalanine, the CDR3 covers 15 amino acids. This entry keeps only the CDR3 DNA: 45 bases, framed from base 1. The V end gives up 5 bases and the J end 0 bases, leaving 7 bases in the junction not matched to a gene. At diagnosis, peripheral blood, uninvolved tumor-adjacent lung and tumor were collected and were preserved as a mix of fresh-frozen and FFPE material. The source was lung tumor tissue, collected before any cancer treatment. Recombination connected TRBV11-3 to TRBJ2-7, with 7 central nucleotides matching TRBD1. This TCR was recovered from a male donor aged 60 or over with stage I squamous cell lung carcinoma. The bases are TGTGCCAGCAGCCTCGGGACAGCCAACTCCTACGAGCAGTACTTC. The resulting protein is CASSLGTANSYEQYF. When the CDR3 is completed using the reference TRBV11-3 and TRBJ2-7 genes on either side, the full variable domain is EAGVVQSPRYKIIEKKQPVAFWCNPISGHNTLYWYLQNLGQGPELLIRYENEEAVDDSQLPKDRFSAERLKGVDSTLKIQPAELGDSAVYLCASSLGTANSYEQYFGPGTRLTVT.